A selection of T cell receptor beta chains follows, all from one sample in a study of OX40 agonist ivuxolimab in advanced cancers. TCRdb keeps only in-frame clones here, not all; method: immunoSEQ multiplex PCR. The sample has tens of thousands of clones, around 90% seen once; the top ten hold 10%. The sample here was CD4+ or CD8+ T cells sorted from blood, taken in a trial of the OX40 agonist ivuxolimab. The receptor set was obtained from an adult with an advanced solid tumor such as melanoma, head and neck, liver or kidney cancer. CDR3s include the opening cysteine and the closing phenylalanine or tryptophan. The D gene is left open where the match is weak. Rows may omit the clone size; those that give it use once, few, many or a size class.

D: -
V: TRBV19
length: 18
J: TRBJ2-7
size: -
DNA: TGTGCCAGTAGTATTGGCGGCACGGGTTCGGGGGCTATCTACGAGCAGTACTTC
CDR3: CASSIGGTGSGAIYEQYF

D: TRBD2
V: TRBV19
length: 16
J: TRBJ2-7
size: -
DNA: TGTGCCAGTAGTCCCCGACTAGCGGGAGTCTTAGGGGAGCAGTACTTC
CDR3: CASSPRLAGVLGEQYF

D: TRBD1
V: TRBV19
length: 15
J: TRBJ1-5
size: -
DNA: TGTGCCAGTAGTCGGGGACAGGACCTCAATCAGCCCCAGCATTTT
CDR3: CASSRGQDLNQPQHF

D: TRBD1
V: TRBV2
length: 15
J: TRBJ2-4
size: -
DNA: TGTGCCAGCAGTGGGATTACAGGGGGAAAAAACATTCAGTACTTC
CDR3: CASSGITGGKNIQYF

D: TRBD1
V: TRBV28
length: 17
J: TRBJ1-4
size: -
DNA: TGTGCCAGCAGTCCACCTAGGGGAACAGGGGGCGATGAAAAACTGTTTTTT
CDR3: CASSPPRGTGGDEKLFF

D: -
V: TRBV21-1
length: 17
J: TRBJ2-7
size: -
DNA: TGTGCCAGCAGCTCCCCGACAGGGTCGGGGATTATCGCCGAGCAGTACTTC
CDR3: CASSSPTGSGIIAEQYF

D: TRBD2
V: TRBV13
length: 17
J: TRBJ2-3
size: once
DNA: TGTGCCAGCAGCTTAGCCCACGGGTCTAGCGGGAGATATACGCAGTATTTT
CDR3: CASSLAHGSSGRYTQYF

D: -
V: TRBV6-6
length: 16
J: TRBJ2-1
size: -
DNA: TGTGCCAGCAGCAAAACGACAGGTTCCTCCTACAATGAGCAGTTCTTC
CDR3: CASSKTTGSSYNEQFF

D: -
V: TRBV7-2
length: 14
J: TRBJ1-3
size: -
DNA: TGTGCCAGCAGCCGGGGGGGAGGGCGGAACACCATATATTTT
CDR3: CASSRGGGRNTIYF

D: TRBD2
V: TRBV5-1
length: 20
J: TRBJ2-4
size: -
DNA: TGCGCCAGCAGCCATACCCGACTAGCGGGGGGGCTTTGGGCCAAAAACATTCAGTACTTC
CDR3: CASSHTRLAGGLWAKNIQYF

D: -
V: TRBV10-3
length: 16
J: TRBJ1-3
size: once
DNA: TGTGCCACCCGGGTGGGGTCAGCGATCTCTGGAAACACCATATATTTT
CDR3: CATRVGSAISGNTIYF

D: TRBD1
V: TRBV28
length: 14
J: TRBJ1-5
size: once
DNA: TGTGCCAGCAGCCGCGGACAGGGCAATCAGCCCCAGCATTTT
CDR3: CASSRGQGNQPQHF

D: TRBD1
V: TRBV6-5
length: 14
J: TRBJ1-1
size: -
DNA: TGTGCCAGCACGGGACAGGGGGTGTACACTGAAGCTTTCTTT
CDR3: CASTGQGVYTEAFF

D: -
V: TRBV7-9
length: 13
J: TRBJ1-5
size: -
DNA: TGTGCCAGCAGCCCACGGCACGGTCAGCCCCAGCATTTT
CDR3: CASSPRHGQPQHF

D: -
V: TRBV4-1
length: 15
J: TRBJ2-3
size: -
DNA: TGCGCCAGCAGCTTGACAGGCGGTGGCACAGATACGCAGTATTTT
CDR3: CASSLTGGGTDTQYF

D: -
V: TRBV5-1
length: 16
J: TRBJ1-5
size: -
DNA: TGCGCCAGCAGCTCCGGGGTGGGGGGGAGCAATCAGCCCCAGCATTTT
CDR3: CASSSGVGGSNQPQHF

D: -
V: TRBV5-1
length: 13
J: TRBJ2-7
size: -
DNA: TGCGCCAGCAGCCAAGGACCCCAATACGAGCAGTACTTC
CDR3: CASSQGPQYEQYF

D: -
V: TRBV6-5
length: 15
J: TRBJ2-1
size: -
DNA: TGTGCCAGCAGTTCCCGGGGTCTCTCCTACAATGAGCAGTTCTTC
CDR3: CASSSRGLSYNEQFF

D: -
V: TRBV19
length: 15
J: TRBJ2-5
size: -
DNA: TGTGCCAGTAGTATAGACTCGGGGGTCCGAAAGACCCAGTACTTC
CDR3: CASSIDSGVRKTQYF

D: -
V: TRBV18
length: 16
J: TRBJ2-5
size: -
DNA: TGTGCCAGCTCACCAATTAGGGGACCGTACCAAGAGACCCAGTACTTC
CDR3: CASSPIRGPYQETQYF

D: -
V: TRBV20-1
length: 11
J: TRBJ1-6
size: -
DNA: TGCAGTGCTAGAGATCAGTCACCCCTCCACTTT
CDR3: CSARDQSPLHF

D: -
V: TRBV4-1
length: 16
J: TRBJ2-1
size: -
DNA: TGCGCCAGCAGCCAAGGTCCGGGAGTGGCCGTGGATGAGCAGTTCTTC
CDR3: CASSQGPGVAVDEQFF

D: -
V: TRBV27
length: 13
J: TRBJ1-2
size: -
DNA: TGTGCCAGCAGTTTGCGGCCTAACTATGGCTACACCTTC
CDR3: CASSLRPNYGYTF

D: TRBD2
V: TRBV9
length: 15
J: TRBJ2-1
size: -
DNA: TGTGCCAGCAGCTTCGGACTAGCGGGGTACAATGAGCAGTTCTTC
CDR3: CASSFGLAGYNEQFF

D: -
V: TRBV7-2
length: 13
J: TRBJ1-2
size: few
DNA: TGTGCCAGCAGCTCCAGCCAGAACTATGGCTACACCTTC
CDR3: CASSSSQNYGYTF

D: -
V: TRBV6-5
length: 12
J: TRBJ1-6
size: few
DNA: TGTGCCAGCACCCTAAGGGGGGCAGAAGTCCACTTT
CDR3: CASTLRGAEVHF

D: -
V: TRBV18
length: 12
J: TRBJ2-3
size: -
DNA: TGTGCCAGCTCGCGCCGCACAGATACGCAGTATTTT
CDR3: CASSRRTDTQYF

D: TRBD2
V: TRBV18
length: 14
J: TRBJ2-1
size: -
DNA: TGTGCCAGCTCATTGACTAGCGGATACAATGAGCAGTTCTTC
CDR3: CASSLTSGYNEQFF

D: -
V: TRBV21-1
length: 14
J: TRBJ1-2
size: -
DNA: TGTGCCAGCAGCAAAGTGGACAGGGACCATGGCTACACCTTC
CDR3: CASSKVDRDHGYTF

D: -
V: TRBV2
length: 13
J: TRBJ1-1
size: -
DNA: TGTGCCAGCCTAAGGGACCTGAACACTGAAGCTTTCTTT
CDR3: CASLRDLNTEAFF

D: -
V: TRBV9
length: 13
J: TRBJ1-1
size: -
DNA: TGTGCCAGCACCCGGCCGGGGCAGACTGAAGCTTTCTTT
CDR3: CASTRPGQTEAFF

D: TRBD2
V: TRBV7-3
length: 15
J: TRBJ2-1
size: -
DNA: TGTGCCAGCAGCTTAACGCTAGCGGGAGGAGGTGAGCAGTTCTTC
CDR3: CASSLTLAGGGEQFF

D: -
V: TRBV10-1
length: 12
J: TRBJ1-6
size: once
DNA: TGCGCCAGCAGTGAAGGGAATTCACCCCTCCACTTT
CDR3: CASSEGNSPLHF

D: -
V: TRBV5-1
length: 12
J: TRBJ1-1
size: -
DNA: TGCGCCTCGAGGCAGGGGAACACTGAAGCTTTCTTT
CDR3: CASRQGNTEAFF

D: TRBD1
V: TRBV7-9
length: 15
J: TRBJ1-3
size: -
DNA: TGTGCCAGCAGCTTAGGGGACAGGGCTGGAAACACCATATATTTT
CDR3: CASSLGDRAGNTIYF

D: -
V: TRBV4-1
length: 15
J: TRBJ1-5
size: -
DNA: TGCGCCAGCAGCCAAGGACAGGCGAGCAATCAGCCCCAGCATTTT
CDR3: CASSQGQASNQPQHF

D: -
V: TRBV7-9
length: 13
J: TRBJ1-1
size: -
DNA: TGTGCCAGCAGCTGGGGGAGGGCCACTGAAGCTTTCTTT
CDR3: CASSWGRATEAFF

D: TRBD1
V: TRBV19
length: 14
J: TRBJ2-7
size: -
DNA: TGTGCCAGTAGTATACCGGGACAGTCCTACGAGCAGTACTTC
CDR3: CASSIPGQSYEQYF

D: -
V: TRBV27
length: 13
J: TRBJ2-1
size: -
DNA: TGTGCCAGCAATCTCACTTCGGACAATGAGCAGTTCTTC
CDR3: CASNLTSDNEQFF

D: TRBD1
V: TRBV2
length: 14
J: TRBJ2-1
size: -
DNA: TGTGCCAGCAAGACAGGGAGCTCCTACAATGAGCAGTTCTTC
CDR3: CASKTGSSYNEQFF

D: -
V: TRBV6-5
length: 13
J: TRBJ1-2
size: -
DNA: TGTGCCAGCAGTTACTCCGGGGGAGAAGGCTACACCTTC
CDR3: CASSYSGGEGYTF

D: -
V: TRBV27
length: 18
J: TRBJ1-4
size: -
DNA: TGTGCCAGCAGTTTAAGGGGGGTCGAAGACGCTCAGGGTGAAAAACTGTTTTTT
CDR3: CASSLRGVEDAQGEKLFF

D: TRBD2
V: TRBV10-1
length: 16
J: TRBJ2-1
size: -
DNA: TGCGCCAGCAGTGAGTCTGGGACTAGCGCTTACAATGAGCAGTTCTTC
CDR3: CASSESGTSAYNEQFF

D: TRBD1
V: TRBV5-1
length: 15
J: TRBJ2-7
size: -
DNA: TGCGCCAGCCGGCGGACAGGGGGAAACTCCTACGAGCAGTACTTC
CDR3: CASRRTGGNSYEQYF

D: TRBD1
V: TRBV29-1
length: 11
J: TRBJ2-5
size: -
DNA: TGCAGCGTCGGACAGGGAGAGACCCAGTACTTC
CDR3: CSVGQGETQYF

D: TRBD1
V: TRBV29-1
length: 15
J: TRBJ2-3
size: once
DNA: TGCAGCGTAGAGGGGGGACAGGGTATCACAGATACGCAGTATTTT
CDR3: CSVEGGQGITDTQYF

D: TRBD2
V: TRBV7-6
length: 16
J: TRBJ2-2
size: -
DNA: TGTGCCAGCAGCTCCTTTAGCGGGGGGAACACCGGGGAGCTGTTTTTT
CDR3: CASSSFSGGNTGELFF

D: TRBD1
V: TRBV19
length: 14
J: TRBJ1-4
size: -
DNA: TGTGCCAGTGATCGACAGGGGACTAATGAAAAACTGTTTTTT
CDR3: CASDRQGTNEKLFF

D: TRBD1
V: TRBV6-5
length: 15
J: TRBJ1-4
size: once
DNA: TGTGCCAGCAGTTACCGGGGAGGGGGCGGTGAAAAACTGTTTTTT
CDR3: CASSYRGGGGEKLFF

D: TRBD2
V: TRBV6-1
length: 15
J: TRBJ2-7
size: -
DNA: TGTGCCAGCAGTATTAAGCGGGGGGGGACCTACGAGCAGTACTTC
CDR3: CASSIKRGGTYEQYF

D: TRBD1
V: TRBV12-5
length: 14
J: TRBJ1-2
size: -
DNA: TGTGCTAGTGGTTCCTGGACAGGAGTTTATGGCTACACCTTC
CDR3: CASGSWTGVYGYTF

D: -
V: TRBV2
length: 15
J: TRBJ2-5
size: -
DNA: TGTGCCAGCAGTGCGCAGGGAGGTCGGAGAGAGACCCAGTACTTC
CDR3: CASSAQGGRRETQYF

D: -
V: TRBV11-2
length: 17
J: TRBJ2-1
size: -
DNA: TGTGCCAGCAGCTTAGGGCAGGGTCACGGATCCTACAATGAGCAGTTCTTC
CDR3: CASSLGQGHGSYNEQFF

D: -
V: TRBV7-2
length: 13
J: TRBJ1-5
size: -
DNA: TGTGCCAGCAGCTTGGACAGCAATCAGCCCCAGCATTTT
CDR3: CASSLDSNQPQHF

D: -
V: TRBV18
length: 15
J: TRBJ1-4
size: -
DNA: TGTGCCAGCTCACCAGAGAATACAGGGTCAACAAAACTGTTTTTT
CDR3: CASSPENTGSTKLFF

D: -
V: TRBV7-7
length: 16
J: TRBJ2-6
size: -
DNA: TGTGCTAGCAGCCCTGGACTGGGATCTGGGGCCAACGTCCTGACTTTC
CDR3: CASSPGLGSGANVLTF